The entry below describes one TCR beta chain. What it binds is unknown. Sequencing was performed with immunoSEQ multiplex PCR; in TCRdb, only in-frame clones are kept and a portion is missing. The table includes tens of thousands of clones, 56% detected once. The data are from a study of cytotoxic CD8 clonotypes in ibrutinib-treated CLL. Regarding the study as a whole: The study found public clonotypes uncommon, contracting or stable on treatment. Clonality increased with ibrutinib response but returned toward baseline at progression.

Material: PBMCs, obtained after 24 months of ibrutinib treatment. The receptor was isolated from a human donor with chronic lymphocytic leukemia.

The CDR3 DNA follows: TGTGCCAGTAGTCCCGCCGGGGGGCCCTACGAGCAGTACTTC. It yields the protein CASSPAGGPYEQYF. The rearrangement uses TRBV19 and TRBJ2-7; weak D call: TRBD2 (7 bases). Trimming left V 5 bases short and J 2 bases short, with 13 bases between. Germline values: CDR1 LNHDA, CDR2 SQIVND (reference sequence). This CDR3 region has 14 residues.